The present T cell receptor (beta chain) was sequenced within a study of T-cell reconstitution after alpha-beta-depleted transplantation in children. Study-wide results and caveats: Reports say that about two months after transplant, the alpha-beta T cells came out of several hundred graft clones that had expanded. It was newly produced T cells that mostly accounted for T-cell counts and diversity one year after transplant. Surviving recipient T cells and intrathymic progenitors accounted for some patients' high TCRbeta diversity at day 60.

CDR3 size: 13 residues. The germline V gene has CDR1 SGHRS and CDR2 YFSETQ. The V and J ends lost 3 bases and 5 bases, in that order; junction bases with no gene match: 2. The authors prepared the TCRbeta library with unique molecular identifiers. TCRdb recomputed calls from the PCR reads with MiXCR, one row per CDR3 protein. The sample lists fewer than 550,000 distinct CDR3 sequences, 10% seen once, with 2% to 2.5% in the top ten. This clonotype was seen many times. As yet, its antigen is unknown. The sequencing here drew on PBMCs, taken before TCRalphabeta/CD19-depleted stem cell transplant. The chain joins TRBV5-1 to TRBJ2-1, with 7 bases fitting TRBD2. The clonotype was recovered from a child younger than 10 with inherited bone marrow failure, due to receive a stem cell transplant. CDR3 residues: CASSWGGNNEQFF. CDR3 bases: TGCGCCAGCAGCTGGGGGGGGAACAATGAGCAGTTCTTC.